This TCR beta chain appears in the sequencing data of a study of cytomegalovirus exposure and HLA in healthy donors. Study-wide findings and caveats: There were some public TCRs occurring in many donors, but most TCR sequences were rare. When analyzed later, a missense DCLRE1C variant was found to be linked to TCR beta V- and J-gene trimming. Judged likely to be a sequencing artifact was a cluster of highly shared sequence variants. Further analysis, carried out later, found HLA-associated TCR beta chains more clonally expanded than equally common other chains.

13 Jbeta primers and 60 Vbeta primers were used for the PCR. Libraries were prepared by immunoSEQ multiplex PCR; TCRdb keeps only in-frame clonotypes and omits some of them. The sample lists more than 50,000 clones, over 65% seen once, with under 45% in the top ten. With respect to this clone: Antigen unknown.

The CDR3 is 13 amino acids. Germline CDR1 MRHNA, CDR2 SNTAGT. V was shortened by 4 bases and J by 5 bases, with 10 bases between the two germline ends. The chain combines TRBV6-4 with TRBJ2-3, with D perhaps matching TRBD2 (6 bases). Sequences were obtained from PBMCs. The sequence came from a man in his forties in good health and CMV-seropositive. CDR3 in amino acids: CASSGQGGDTQYF. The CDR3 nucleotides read TGTGCCAGCAGTGGGCAGGGAGGAGATACGCAGTATTTT.